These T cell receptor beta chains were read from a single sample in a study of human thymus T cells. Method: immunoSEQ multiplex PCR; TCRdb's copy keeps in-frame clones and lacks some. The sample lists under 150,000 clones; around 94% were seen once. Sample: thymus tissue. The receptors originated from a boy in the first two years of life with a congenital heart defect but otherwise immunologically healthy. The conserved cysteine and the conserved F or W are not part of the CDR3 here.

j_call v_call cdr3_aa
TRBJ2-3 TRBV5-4 ASSPLGGGSTDTQY
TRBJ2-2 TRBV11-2 ASSFLGGPGELF
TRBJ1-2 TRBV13 ASSEGSANYGYT
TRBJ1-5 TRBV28 ASTDRDWQPQH
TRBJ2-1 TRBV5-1 ASSSGLAGGNNEQF
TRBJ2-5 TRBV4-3 ASSQVQAGGRETQY
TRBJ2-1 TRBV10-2 ASLRGSSYNEQF
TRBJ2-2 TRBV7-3 ASSLTTGKTGELF
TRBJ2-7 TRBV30 AWSRTGGRYEQY
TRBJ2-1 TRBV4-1 ASSLTSGGNEQF
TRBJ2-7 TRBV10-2 ASSPRLAGGRSYEQY
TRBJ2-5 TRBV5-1 ASSLPGDNRETQY
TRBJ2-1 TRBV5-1 ASSLLAGGHHEQF
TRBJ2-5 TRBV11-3 ASSLERGETQY
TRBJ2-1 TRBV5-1 ASSPTTSGGYNEQF
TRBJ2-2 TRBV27 ASSLSLAWNTGELF
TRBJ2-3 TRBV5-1 ASSTGTSHSTDTQY
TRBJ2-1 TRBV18 ASSLGGAAYNEQF
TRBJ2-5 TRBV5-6 ASSLGLGWETQY
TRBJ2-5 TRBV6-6 ASTPGTEETQY
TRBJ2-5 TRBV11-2 ASSLIRGARETQY
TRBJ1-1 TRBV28 ASSLTPNTEAF
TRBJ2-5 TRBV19 ASSGHERAVGTQY
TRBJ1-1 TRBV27 ASGQGGGNTEAF
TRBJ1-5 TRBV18 ASSPTGGQPQH
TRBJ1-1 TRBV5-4 ASSPTSLTGVGAGDTEAF
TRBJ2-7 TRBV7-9 ASSPTGQGGYEQY
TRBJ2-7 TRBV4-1 ASSPGGGDSYEQY
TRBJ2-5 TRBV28 ASSLRRGAETQY
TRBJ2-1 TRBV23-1 ASSQSGGHNEQF
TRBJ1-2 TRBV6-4 ASSAPPTPGGNYGYT
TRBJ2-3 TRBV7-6 ASSPPLAGARQY
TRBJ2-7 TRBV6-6 ASSPLGQGYEQY
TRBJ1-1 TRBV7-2 ASSLVGTNTEAF
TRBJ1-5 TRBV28 ASSQSVPGVSNQPQH
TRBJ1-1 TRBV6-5 ASSPVGGERTEAF
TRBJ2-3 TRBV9 ASSVAQADTQY
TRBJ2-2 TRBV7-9 ASSPRATGELF
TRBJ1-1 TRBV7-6 ASNLTPFFPLQDRAYTEAF
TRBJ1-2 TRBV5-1 ASSLGTQYYGYT
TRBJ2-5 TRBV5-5 ASSLAGAKETQY
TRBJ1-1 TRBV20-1 SARVRTEAF
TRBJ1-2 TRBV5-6 ASSLYVFQGTPIYT
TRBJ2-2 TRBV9 ASSVTSGGAAGELF
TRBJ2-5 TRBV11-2 ASSFVAGGHGTQY
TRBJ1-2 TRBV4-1 ASSQDGDTYEWGYT
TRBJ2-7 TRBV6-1 ASSASGGHSYEQY
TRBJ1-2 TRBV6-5 ASSYSGDPGYGYT
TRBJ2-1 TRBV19 ASSITQTGMGSDNEQF
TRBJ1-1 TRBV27 ASSPTSGQSEAF
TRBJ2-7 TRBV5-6 ASSFRGRNSNYEQY
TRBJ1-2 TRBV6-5 ASSYQPGPNGYT
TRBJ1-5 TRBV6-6 ASSYQGMYQPQH